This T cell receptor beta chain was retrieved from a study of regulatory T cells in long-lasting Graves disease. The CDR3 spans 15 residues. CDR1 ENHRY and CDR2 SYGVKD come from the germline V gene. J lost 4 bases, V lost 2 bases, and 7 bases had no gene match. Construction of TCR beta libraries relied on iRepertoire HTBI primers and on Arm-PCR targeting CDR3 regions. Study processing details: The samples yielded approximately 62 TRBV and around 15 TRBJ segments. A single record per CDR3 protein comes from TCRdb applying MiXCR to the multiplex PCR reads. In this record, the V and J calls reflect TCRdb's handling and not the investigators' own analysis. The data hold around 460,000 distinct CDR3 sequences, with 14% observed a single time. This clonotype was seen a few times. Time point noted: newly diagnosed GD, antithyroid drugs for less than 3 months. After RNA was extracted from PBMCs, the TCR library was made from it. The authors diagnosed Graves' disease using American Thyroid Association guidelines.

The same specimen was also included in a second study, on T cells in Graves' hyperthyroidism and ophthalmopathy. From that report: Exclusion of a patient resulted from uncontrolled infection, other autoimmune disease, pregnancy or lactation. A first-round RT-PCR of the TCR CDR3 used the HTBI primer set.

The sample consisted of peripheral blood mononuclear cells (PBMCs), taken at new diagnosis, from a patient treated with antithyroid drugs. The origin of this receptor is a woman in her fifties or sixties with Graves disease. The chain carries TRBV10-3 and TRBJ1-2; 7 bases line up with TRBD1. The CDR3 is CAISEPPGQTYGYTF. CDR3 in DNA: TGTGCCATCAGTGAGCCGCCGGGACAGACCTATGGCTACACCTTC.